This record looks at one TCR beta chain sequence and its context. Its antigen remains unknown. The data derive from a study of metastatic and nonmetastatic thyroid tumors. Across the study: Blood and tumor or nodule tissue repertoires from malignant and benign thyroid patients were compared. Findings of the study overall: Significantly higher TCR beta diversity was reportedly seen in malignant thyroid tumors than benign nodules, in blood and tumor.

Patients had received no treatment of any kind before thyroid surgery. The CDR3 length is 15 residues. Between the trimmed V and J ends, which lost 4 bases and 3 bases, there was a span of 13 bases. Per germline, CDR1 SGHRS and CDR2 YFSETQ. TCRdb redid the clone calls on the PCR reads using MiXCR. The sample includes 11,000 or so clones, about 37% seen only once; the top ten take around 17%. The V and J genes are TRBV5-1 and TRBJ2-2; possible D gene TRBD1, 5 bases. Sequencing was done on a sample of tumor tissue. The clonotype comes from a female donor with papillary thyroid cancer or a benign thyroid nodule (not recorded which). Some clones in this sample may be carry-over from other donors' samples. The CDR3 reads CASSMTRVDTGELFF. The CDR3, as DNA: TGCGCCAGCAGCATGACCAGGGTAGACACCGGGGAGCTGTTTTTT.